The rows below give T cell receptor beta chains drawn from one sample of a study of blood T cell repertoires in COVID-19. TCRdb keeps only in-frame clones here, not all; method: immunoSEQ multiplex PCR. The sample holds some 16,000 clones, 85% to 95% seen once. Material for sequencing was peripheral blood. These receptors were obtained from a human donor in a cohort sampled during active COVID-19. Each CDR3 is given with its conserved first and last residue. A D gene is named only where the DNA matches it firmly. Only some rows state a clone size, as once, few, many or a class for expanded clones.

TRBJ2-7	TRBV27	-	-	TGTGCCAGCAGTTCGATGGGAGGAGAGCAGTACTTC	CASSSMGGEQYF
TRBJ1-1	TRBV5-1	-	-	TGCGCCAGCAGCCTCCGTGGCAGGGGTTATGAAGCTTTCTTT	CASSLRGRGYEAFF
TRBJ2-1	TRBV7-9	-	TRBD2	TGTGCCAGCAGCCAAAGCGGGAGCAGCGATGAGCAGTTCTTC	CASSQSGSSDEQFF
TRBJ1-5	TRBV30	-	-	TGTGCCTGGAGTAATAGGGACACCTCCTATCAGCCCCAGCATTTT	CAWSNRDTSYQPQHF
TRBJ2-7	TRBV18	once	TRBD1	TGTGCCAGCTCACCAGGGACAGGGATCCACGAGCAGTACTTC	CASSPGTGIHEQYF
TRBJ2-7	TRBV11-2	few	-	TGTGCCAGCACCCTAGGGAGGTACGGGGGGCCGTCCTACGAGCAGTACTTC	CASTLGRYGGPSYEQYF
TRBJ1-2	TRBV24-1	-	TRBD1	TGTGCCACCAGTGACGGCGGGACAGGTGTTAACTATGGCTACACCTTC	CATSDGGTGVNYGYTF
TRBJ2-7	TRBV5-4	-	-	TGTGCCAGCAGCCCTCAACTCTCGAGCTCCTACGAGCAGTACTTC	CASSPQLSSSYEQYF
TRBJ2-5	TRBV7-9	-	-	TGTGCCAGCACGGGGGACAACCAAGAGACCCAGTACTTC	CASTGDNQETQYF
TRBJ2-5	TRBV4-3	-	-	TGCGCCAGCAGCCAAGAGATAGAATTCGAGACCCAGTACTTC	CASSQEIEFETQYF
TRBJ2-3	TRBV10-1	-	TRBD2	TGCGCCAGCAGCTACGGACTAGCGGGAGGGAGTGATACGCAGTATTTT	CASSYGLAGGSDTQYF
TRBJ1-1	TRBV10-3	-	TRBD1	TGTGCCATCAGTCGACAGGGGAACACTGAAGCTTTCTTT	CAISRQGNTEAFF
TRBJ2-7	TRBV9	-	-	TGTGCCAGCAGCGTAGGCGCAGGGGCTTACGAGCAGTACTTC	CASSVGAGAYEQYF
TRBJ2-5	TRBV9	-	TRBD2	TGTGCCAGCAGCCTATTTCTTGCGGGAGGGATAGAGACCCAGTACTTC	CASSLFLAGGIETQYF
TRBJ1-4	TRBV5-1	-	TRBD1	TGCGCCAGCAGCTTAGACAGGGGGAGGACTAATGAAAAACTGTTTTTT	CASSLDRGRTNEKLFF
TRBJ2-7	TRBV6-2/TRBV6-3	-	TRBD2	TGTGCCAGCAGTTACCCCGCCGAGGGCGGGAGGACGACATACGAGCAGTACTTC	CASSYPAEGGRTTYEQYF
TRBJ2-7	TRBV7-9	-	TRBD1	TGTGCCAGCCAGGGACAGAACTCTTACGAGCAGTACTTC	CASQGQNSYEQYF
TRBJ2-7	TRBV11-2	-	-	TGTGCCAGCAGCTTAGAAAGGGGGACCTACGAGCAGTACTTC	CASSLERGTYEQYF
TRBJ1-1	TRBV19	-	-	TGTGCCAGTACCGCGGGAGGGCCCACTGAAGCTTTCTTT	CASTAGGPTEAFF
TRBJ1-2	TRBV5-1	-	TRBD1	TGCGCCAGCAGCGAACCGGACAGGGCCATCTATGGCTACACCTTC	CASSEPDRAIYGYTF
TRBJ1-6	TRBV6-5	-	TRBD1	TGTGCCAGCAGAGACAGGGGAACTTCACCCCTCCACTTT	CASRDRGTSPLHF
TRBJ1-1	TRBV29-1	-	TRBD1	TGCAGCGTGGGACAGGGGGACACTGAAGCTTTCTTT	CSVGQGDTEAFF
TRBJ2-7	TRBV27	-	TRBD1	TGTGCCAGCAGTCCCTCAGGGGGAAGCTCCTACGAGCAGTACTTC	CASSPSGGSSYEQYF
TRBJ2-7	TRBV4-1	-	TRBD2	TGCGCCAGCAGCCTGCCGGGACTAAACCCCGAGCAGTACTTC	CASSLPGLNPEQYF
TRBJ2-4	TRBV6-5	once	TRBD2	TGTGCCAGCAGTTACAAGGGAGGGATGGCCAAAAACATTCAGTACTTC	CASSYKGGMAKNIQYF
TRBJ1-5	TRBV27	-	-	TGTGCCAGCAGCCCCCAGGGAACCAATCAGCCCCAGCATTTT	CASSPQGTNQPQHF
TRBJ1-4	TRBV4-2	-	TRBD1	TGTGCCAGCAGCCAAGCCCAGGGGGCGCAGGGGGGTGAAAAACTGTTTTTT	CASSQAQGAQGGEKLFF
TRBJ2-1	TRBV4-2	-	-	TGTGCCAGCAGCCGGGACTCTAGCTCCTACAATGAGCAGTTCTTC	CASSRDSSSYNEQFF
TRBJ2-1	TRBV5-6	-	TRBD1	TGTGCCAGCAGCCAGACTCTGACAGGGTACAATGAGCAGTTCTTC	CASSQTLTGYNEQFF
TRBJ1-4	TRBV5-6	-	-	TGTGCCAGCAGCTCACAGTTAATCCCGCTTGAAAAACTGTTTTTT	CASSSQLIPLEKLFF
TRBJ1-2	TRBV5-1	-	-	TGCGCCAGCAGCCCGATGAGTACAGATGGCTACACCTTC	CASSPMSTDGYTF
TRBJ2-3	TRBV5-1	-	TRBD2	TGCGCCAGCAGCTGGTGGACTAGCGGGGAGGCAGATACGCAGTATTTT	CASSWWTSGEADTQYF
TRBJ2-7	TRBV24-1	few	-	TGTGCCACCAGTACCGCAGGGATGGACGAGCAGTACTTC	CATSTAGMDEQYF
TRBJ2-3	TRBV7-2	once	TRBD2	TGTGCCAGCAGCTCCCCTGCGGGGGTCACAGATACGCAGTATTTT	CASSSPAGVTDTQYF
TRBJ2-2	TRBV6-2/TRBV6-3	once	TRBD1	TGTGCCAGCAGCCCCGGGACAGGGCACGGGGAGCTGTTTTTT	CASSPGTGHGELFF
TRBJ2-1	TRBV6-6	-	TRBD2	TGTGCCAGCAGTTACGAAGCGGGGGTGAAGTTCTTC	CASSYEAGVKFF
TRBJ1-4	TRBV4-3	-	TRBD1	TGCGCCAGCAGCCAAGAGGGAGTGGGACAGGGCGCAACTAATGAAAAACTGTTTTTT	CASSQEGVGQGATNEKLFF
TRBJ1-1	TRBV5-4	-	-	TGTGCCAGCAGCCCGACAGATAACACTGAAGCTTTCTTT	CASSPTDNTEAFF
TRBJ2-7	TRBV7-9	few	-	TGTGCCAGCACCTTTTCTAATCTCTACGAGCAGTACTTC	CASTFSNLYEQYF
TRBJ1-2	TRBV9	once	TRBD1	TGTGCCAGCAGCTTTGGACAGGGCAACCAACAAAGTCTCTATGGCTACACCTTC	CASSFGQGNQQSLYGYTF
TRBJ1-2	TRBV10-2	-	-	TGCGCCAGCAGTGAAGGGATCATGGACTTTTATGGCTACACCTTC	CASSEGIMDFYGYTF
TRBJ2-3	TRBV7-9	-	TRBD2	TGTGCCAGCAGCCCCCGGACTAGCGGGAGTTGGGCAGATACGCAGTATTTT	CASSPRTSGSWADTQYF
TRBJ1-1	TRBV18	-	-	TGTGCCAGCTCACCCAACGGACACAAGAACACTGAAGCTTTCTTT	CASSPNGHKNTEAFF
TRBJ1-1	TRBV11-2	-	TRBD1	TGTGCCAGCAGCTTTCCCGAGGACAGGGATGACACTGAAGCTTTCTTT	CASSFPEDRDDTEAFF
TRBJ2-1	TRBV3-1/TRBV3-2	once	-	TGTGCCAGCAGCCAAGCCACTCCACAGGGCGAGCAGTTCTTC	CASSQATPQGEQFF
TRBJ1-2	TRBV19	-	TRBD1	TGTGCCAGTAGCTCACCCGACAGGGGGTATAACTATGGCTACACCTTC	CASSSPDRGYNYGYTF
TRBJ2-7	TRBV28	-	-	TGTGCCAGCGCCATGGGGAGAGGCAACCCAAAATCCTACGAGCAGTACTTC	CASAMGRGNPKSYEQYF
TRBJ2-7	TRBV15	-	-	TGTGCCACCAGCAGAGAAAGAACAGGCTCCTACGAGCAGTACTTC	CATSRERTGSYEQYF